The entry that follows covers one T cell receptor beta chain sequence. Trimming took 0 bases from V and 8 from J, leaving 16 bases between them. CDR1 is MGHRA and CDR2 is YSYEKL in the germline V gene. This CDR3 has 15 amino acids. The data belong to a study of blood T cell repertoires in COVID-19. Study in general: Acute-phase and convalescent COVID-19 samples originated in the United States, Italy and Spain. Sources were T cells, B-cell-depleted T cells, or PBMCs; the material itself was cDNA or gDNA.

Original processing methods: Reference gene primer amplification yielded estimated nucleated cell counts. Assay used: immunoSEQ multiplex PCR; TCRdb lists only in-frame clones, some missing. From that table come the V and J calls and clone size; the DNA was used to work out D and trimming. Seen here are some 66,000 clones, 82% observed once, and the top ten hold 6.6%. The sequence derives from a man in his sixties with acute or convalescent COVID-19. Sequenced material: peripheral blood. The chain joins TRBV4-1 to TRBJ1-1; TRBD1 is a possible D gene (6 bases). The CDR3 loop reads CASSQEFPSGTEAFF. DNA of the CDR3: TGCGCCAGCAGCCAAGAATTTCCATCCGGGACAGAAGCTTTCTTT.